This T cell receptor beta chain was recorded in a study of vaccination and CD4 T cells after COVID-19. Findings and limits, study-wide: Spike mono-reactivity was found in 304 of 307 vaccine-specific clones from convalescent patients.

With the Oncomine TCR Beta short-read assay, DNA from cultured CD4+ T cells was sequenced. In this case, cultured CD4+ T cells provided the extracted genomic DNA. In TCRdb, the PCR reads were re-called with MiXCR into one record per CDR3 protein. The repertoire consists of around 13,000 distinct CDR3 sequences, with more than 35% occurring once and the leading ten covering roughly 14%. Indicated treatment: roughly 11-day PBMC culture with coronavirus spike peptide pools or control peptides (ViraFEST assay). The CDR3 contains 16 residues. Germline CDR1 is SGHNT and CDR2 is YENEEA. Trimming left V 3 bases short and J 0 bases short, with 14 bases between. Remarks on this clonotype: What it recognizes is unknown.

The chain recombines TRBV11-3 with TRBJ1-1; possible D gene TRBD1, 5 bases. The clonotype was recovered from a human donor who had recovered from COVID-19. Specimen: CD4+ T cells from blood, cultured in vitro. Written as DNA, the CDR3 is TGTGCCAGCAGCTTGTCCCCAGGGCGTATGAACACTGAAGCTTTCTTT. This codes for CASSLSPGRMNTEAFF.